One and the same sample provided the 13 T cell receptor beta chains below, sequenced in a study of blood T cell repertoires in COVID-19. Method: immunoSEQ multiplex PCR; TCRdb's copy keeps in-frame clones and lacks some. The data contain about 130,000 clones, around 75% of them singletons. Sequencing was done on a sample of peripheral blood. The receptor set was obtained from a woman between 65 and 79 years old with COVID-19, enrolled during active disease.

The gene calls are TRBV6-5 and TRBJ1-3; D unclear. Germline lookup yields CDR1 MNHEY and CDR2 SVGAGI. The CDR3 extends over 15 amino acids. The V gene lost 0 bases and the J gene lost 0 bases, with 6 bases spanning the gap. DNA for the CDR3: TGTGCCAGCAGTTACTCCCAGATCTCTGGAAACACCATATATTTT. Amino acids: CASSYSQISGNTIYF.

This clone was recorded a few times. CDR3 protein: CASSLGGGNTEAFF. Written as DNA, the CDR3 is TGCGCCAGCAGCTTGGGAGGGGGGAACACTGAAGCTTTCTTT. The V gene is TRBV5-1, the J gene TRBJ1-1; D possibly corresponds to TRBD1 (6 bases). Trimming removed 0 bases at V and 1 base at J, with 7 bases between. CDR3 length: 14 amino acids. Germline V gives CDR1 SGHRS, CDR2 YFSETQ.

V usage is TRBV2 and J usage is TRBJ1-4; D call uncertain. Germline lookup yields CDR1 SNHLY and CDR2 FYNNEI. Trimming removed 3 bases from V and 4 bases from J, with 6 bases in between. CDR3 size: 13 residues. CDR3 DNA: TGTGCCAGCAGTGATGGGCTTAATGAAAAACTGTTTTTT. Its translation: CASSDGLNEKLFF.

This sequence joins TRBV5-6 and TRBJ2-7, with D possibly being TRBD1 (6 bases). CDR1 is SGHDT, CDR2 YYEEEE, per germline. V was pared by 8 bases and J by 6 bases, with 15 bases between. This CDR3 region has 12 residues. Written as DNA, the CDR3 is TGTGCCAGTGCAAAAACAGGGCCCGAGCAGTACTTC. Translating it yields CASAKTGPEQYF. Filled out from reference TRBV5-6 and TRBJ2-7, the complete variable domain reads DAGVTQSPTHLIKTRGQQVTLRCSPKSGHDTVSWYQQALGQGPQFIFQYYEEEERQRGNFPDRFSGHQFPNYSSELNVNALLLGDSALYLCASAKTGPEQYFGPGTRLTVT.

The rearrangement joins TRBV4-2 to TRBJ1-4, with D unresolved. The V gene lost 4 bases and the J gene lost 5 bases, with 14 bases spanning the gap. The germline CDR1 and CDR2 sequences are LGHNA and YNFKEQ. The CDR3 loop spans 15 amino acids. CDR3 protein: CASSPEPDSNEKLFF. Written as DNA, the CDR3 is TGTGCCAGCAGCCCAGAACCGGACTCCAATGAAAAACTGTTTTTT.

This chain links TRBV11-1 with TRBJ1-1, with D uncertain. V lost 6 bases and J lost 1, with 12 bases in between. The CDR3 covers 14 residues. Germline V gene data show CDR1 as SGHAT and CDR2 as FQDESV (reference sequence). The chain's CDR3 is CASSFFPGNTEAFF. The CDR3 coding sequence is TGTGCCAGCAGTTTCTTTCCAGGGAACACTGAAGCTTTCTTT. Full variable domain (rest looked up from reference TRBV11-1 and TRBJ1-1): EAEVAQSPRYKITEKSQAVAFWCDPISGHATLYWYRQILGQGPELLVQFQDESVVDDSQLPKDRFSAERLKGVDSTLKIQPAELGDSAMYLCASSFFPGNTEAFFGQGTRLTVV.

This clone has a count of ten or more. The J gene is TRBJ2-3, the V gene TRBV6-2 or TRBV6-3; D call uncertain. The CDR3 is 13 amino acids. Germline V gene data show CDR1 as MNHEY and CDR2 as SVGEGT. V lost 0 bases to trimming and J lost 6 bases, with 7 bases between them. The CDR3 reads CASSYSSADTQYF. The CDR3 DNA is TGTGCCAGCAGTTACTCATCCGCGGATACGCAGTATTTT.

Only one count was recorded for this clone. The chain is built from TRBV5-6 and TRBJ2-7; D gene ambiguous. Trimming pared 2 bases from V and 1 base from J, leaving 16 bases between. Germline-derived CDR1 and CDR2 are SGHDT and YYEEEE. This CDR3 comprises 16 residues. This chain's CDR3 is CASSFFWQVRSYEQYF. In DNA, the CDR3 is TGTGCCAGCAGCTTTTTCTGGCAGGTCCGATCCTACGAGCAGTACTTC. Complete variable domain (other parts from reference TRBV5-6 and TRBJ2-7): DAGVTQSPTHLIKTRGQQVTLRCSPKSGHDTVSWYQQALGQGPQFIFQYYEEEERQRGNFPDRFSGHQFPNYSSELNVNALLLGDSALYLCASSFFWQVRSYEQYFGPGTRLTVT.

J is TRBJ1-1 and V is TRBV27; no firm D call. V lost 5 bases, J lost 0 bases, and 10 bases lay in between. This CDR3 is 14 amino acids long. CDR1 and CDR2 (germline): MNHEY, SMNVEV (reference sequence). This CDR3 is CASSVIDMNTEAFF. For the CDR3, the DNA is TGTGCCAGCAGTGTTATAGATATGAACACTGAAGCTTTCTTT.

This chain connects TRBV14 to TRBJ2-1; D is unresolved. This CDR3 spans 17 amino acids. Germline values: CDR1 SGHDN, CDR2 FVKESK. V was shortened by 1 base and J by 0 bases, with 13 bases between the two germline ends. CDR3 DNA sequence: TGTGCCAGCAGCCAAGTGCGTTGGGCGAGCTCCTACAATGAGCAGTTCTTC. It encodes CASSQVRWASSYNEQFF. The full variable domain, with the rest looked up from reference TRBV14 and TRBJ2-1, is EAGVTQFPSHSVIEKGQTVTLRCDPISGHDNLYWYRRVMGKEIKFLLHFVKESKQDESGMPNNRFLAERTGGTYSTLKVQPAELEDSGVYFCASSQVRWASSYNEQFFGPGTRLTVL.

This chain connects TRBV28 to TRBJ2-1; TRBD1 matches at 9 bases. Germline V gene data show CDR1 as MDHEN and CDR2 as SYDVKM. After removal of 0 bases from V and 7 bases from J, the junction contained 7 bases not matched to a gene. CDR3 size: 16 residues. CDR3 in DNA: TGTGCCAGCAGTTTATGGGGGGACAGGGAATATAATGAGCAGTTCTTC. Its translation: CASSLWGDREYNEQFF.

This chain connects TRBV6-1 to TRBJ1-2, with D possibly being TRBD1 (6 bases). This CDR3 region has 13 residues. V dropped 1 base and J dropped 8 bases, with 11 bases sitting between them. CDR1 is MNHNS and CDR2 is SASEGT in the germline V gene. CDR3 amino acids: CASSEEDRGGYTF. Written as DNA, the CDR3 is TGTGCCAGCAGTGAAGAGGACAGAGGAGGCTACACCTTC.

The chain uses TRBV7-2 and TRBJ1-1, with 7 nucleotides matching TRBD1. The germline CDR1 and CDR2 sequences are SGHTA and FQGNSA. V was clipped by 5 bases and J by 3 bases; unmatched bases: 3. The CDR3 totals 13 residues. The CDR3 reads CASSAGQHTEAFF. The DNA of the CDR3 is TGTGCCAGCAGCGCGGGACAGCACACTGAAGCTTTCTTT.